The source of this T cell receptor beta chain is a study of T-cell reconstitution after alpha-beta-depleted transplantation in children. The authors prepared the TCRbeta library with unique molecular identifiers. TCRdb redid the calling of the PCR reads with MiXCR, one entry per CDR3 protein. The sample holds around 400,000 distinct CDR3 sequences, approximately 11% seen once. The germline V gene has CDR1 SQVTM and CDR2 ANQGSEA. The length of the CDR3 is 12 residues. Trimming cost V 2 bases and J 9 bases, with 13 bases left between them. This clonotype was detected ten times or more. The rearrangement joins TRBV29-1 to TRBJ1-2; D gene uncertain. Material: PBMCs from the stem cell graft donor, obtained from the stem cell graft. The sequence was collected from a human donor who donated a stem cell graft to a child with acute myeloid leukemia. The CDR3 nucleotides read TGCAGCGTTGAAAGTTCAGTCGGGAGCTACACCTTC. It specifies CSVESSVGSYTF.